This record covers a single T cell receptor beta chain. The data derive from a study of blood T cell repertoires in COVID-19. Seattle's enrolled individuals joined amid active infection and were then monitored longitudinally. Authors' methods: By means of reference gene primer amplification, nucleated cell counts were estimated. Assay used: immunoSEQ multiplex PCR; TCRdb lists only in-frame clones, some missing. Clone size and the V and J calls come from that table; the DNA yielded D and trimming. The sample gives about 250,000 clones, more than 70% of which show up once; roughly 6.8% is in the top ten. The germline V gene encodes CDR1 SGHNT and CDR2 YENEEA. The CDR3 has 15 amino acids. V shed 5 bases and J 0 bases; nucleotides not matched to a gene: 4.

The sequence was collected from a woman aged 25-40 years with COVID-19, enrolled during active disease. Sequencing was done on a sample of peripheral blood. The chain links TRBV11-3 to TRBJ2-3, with 8 bases matching TRBD1. The CDR3 reads CASSRQGISTDTQYF. CDR3 bases: TGTGCCAGCAGCCGACAGGGGATTAGCACAGATACGCAGTATTTT.